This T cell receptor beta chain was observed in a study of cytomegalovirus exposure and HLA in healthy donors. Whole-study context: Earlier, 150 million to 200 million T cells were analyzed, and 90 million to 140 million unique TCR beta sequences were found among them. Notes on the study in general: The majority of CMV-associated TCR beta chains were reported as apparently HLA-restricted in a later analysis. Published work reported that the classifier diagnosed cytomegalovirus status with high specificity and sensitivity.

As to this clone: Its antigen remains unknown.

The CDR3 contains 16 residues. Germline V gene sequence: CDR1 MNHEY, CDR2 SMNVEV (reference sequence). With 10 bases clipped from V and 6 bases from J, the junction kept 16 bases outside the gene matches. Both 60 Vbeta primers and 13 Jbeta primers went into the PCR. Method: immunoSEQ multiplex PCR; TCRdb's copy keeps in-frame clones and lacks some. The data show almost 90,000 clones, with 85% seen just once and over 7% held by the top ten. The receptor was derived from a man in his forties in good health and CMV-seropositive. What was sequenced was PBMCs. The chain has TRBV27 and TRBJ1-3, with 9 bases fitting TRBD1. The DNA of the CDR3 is TGTGCCACCCAACCATTCCCGGGACAGGGAGTAAACACCATATATTTT. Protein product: CATQPFPGQGVNTIYF.